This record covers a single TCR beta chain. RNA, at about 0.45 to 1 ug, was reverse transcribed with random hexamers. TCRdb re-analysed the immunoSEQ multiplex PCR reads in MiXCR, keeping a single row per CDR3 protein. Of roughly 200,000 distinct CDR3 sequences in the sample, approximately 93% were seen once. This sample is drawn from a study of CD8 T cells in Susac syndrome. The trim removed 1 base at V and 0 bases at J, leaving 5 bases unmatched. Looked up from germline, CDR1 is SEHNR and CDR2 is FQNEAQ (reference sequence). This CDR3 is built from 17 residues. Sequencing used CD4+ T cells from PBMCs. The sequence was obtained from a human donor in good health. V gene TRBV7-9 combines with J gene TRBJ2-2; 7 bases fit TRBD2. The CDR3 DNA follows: TGTGCCAGCAGCTTAGAATTGCTAGCGGCGAACACCGGGGAGCTGTTTTTT. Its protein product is CASSLELLAANTGELFF.